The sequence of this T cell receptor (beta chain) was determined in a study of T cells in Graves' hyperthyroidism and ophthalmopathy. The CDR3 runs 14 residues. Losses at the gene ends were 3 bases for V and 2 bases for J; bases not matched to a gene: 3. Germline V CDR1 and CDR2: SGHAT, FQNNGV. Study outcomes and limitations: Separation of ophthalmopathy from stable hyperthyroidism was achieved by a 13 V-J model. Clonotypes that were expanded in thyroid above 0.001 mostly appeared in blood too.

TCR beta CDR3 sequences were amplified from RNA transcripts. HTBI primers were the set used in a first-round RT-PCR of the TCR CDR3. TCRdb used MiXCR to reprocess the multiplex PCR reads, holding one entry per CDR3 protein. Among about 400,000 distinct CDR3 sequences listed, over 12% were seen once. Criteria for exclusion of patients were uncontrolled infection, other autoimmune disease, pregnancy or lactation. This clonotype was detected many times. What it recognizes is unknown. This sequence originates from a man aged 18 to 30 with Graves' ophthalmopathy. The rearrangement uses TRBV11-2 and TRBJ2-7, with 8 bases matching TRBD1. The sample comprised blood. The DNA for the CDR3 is TGTGCCAGCAGCTTGACAGGGGTCACCTACGAGCAGTACTTC. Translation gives CASSLTGVTYEQYF.